Listed below are T cell receptor beta chains from one sample, sequenced in a study of blood T cell repertoires in COVID-19. The table came from immunoSEQ multiplex PCR; TCRdb's copy has only in-frame clones and leaves some out. Here the sample spans over 200,000 clones, approximately 91% being singletons. The sample taken for sequencing was peripheral blood. The source of these receptors is a woman aged 60-75 years with acute or convalescent COVID-19. Both conserved end residues are part of each CDR3. D genes are given only for firm matches. Rows may omit the clone size; those that give it use once, few, many or a size class.

j_call | v_call | d_call | clone_size | cdr3_nt | cdr3_aa
TRBJ1-5 | TRBV19 | TRBD1 | - | TGTGCCAGTACCTTGGACAGGGTCCTTGGTCCCCAGCATTTT | CASTLDRVLGPQHF
TRBJ1-3 | TRBV6-1 | TRBD1 | - | TGTGCCAGCAGTGTAGACAGGGGCCGCTCTGGAAACACCATATATTTT | CASSVDRGRSGNTIYF
TRBJ2-1 | TRBV25-1 | TRBD2 | - | TGTGCCAGCACCCCTGGCGGGAGGAACTACAATGAGCAGTTCTTC | CASTPGGRNYNEQFF
TRBJ1-5 | TRBV5-8 | - | - | TGTGCCAGCACATTCCATGGGGGCAAGAATCAGCCCCAGCATTTT | CASTFHGGKNQPQHF
TRBJ2-7 | TRBV3-1/TRBV3-2 | - | - | TGTGCCAGCAGCCAAGACCTGGCGGGGACCTACGAGCAGTACTTC | CASSQDLAGTYEQYF
TRBJ1-2 | TRBV29-1 | - | - | TGCAGCGTTGGATCAAGAGACTATGGCTACACCTTC | CSVGSRDYGYTF
TRBJ1-2 | TRBV19 | - | - | TGTGCCAGTAGTATAGACGCCGGGACATCAGATGGCTACACCTTC | CASSIDAGTSDGYTF
TRBJ2-1 | TRBV27 | TRBD2 | - | TGTGCCAGCGCGAGAGGGGAGGGTGACTCCTACAATGAGCAGTTCTTC | CASARGEGDSYNEQFF
TRBJ1-1 | TRBV11-2 | - | - | TGTGCCAGCAGCTTAGGGTACGGACTATCGAGGAACACTGAAGCTTTCTTT | CASSLGYGLSRNTEAFF
TRBJ2-5 | TRBV27 | - | - | TGTGCCAGCGCTGGACACCTCAAAGAGACCCAGTACTTC | CASAGHLKETQYF
TRBJ1-5 | TRBV6-1 | TRBD1 | - | TGTGCCAGCAGTGAAAAGGGACAGGGCCAACATTGGAATCAGCCCCAGCATTTT | CASSEKGQGQHWNQPQHF
TRBJ2-2 | TRBV19 | TRBD2 | - | TGTGCCAGTAGTTACACTAGCGGCCGAACCGGGGAGCTGTTTTTT | CASSYTSGRTGELFF
TRBJ2-7 | TRBV13 | TRBD2 | few | TGTGCCAGCAGCTCCCCGACTAGCGGGAGGTTGGGCGAGCAGTACTTC | CASSSPTSGRLGEQYF
TRBJ2-1 | TRBV10-3 | - | - | TGTGCCATCAGTGAAGGTATAGGACTATCATATGAGCAGTTCTTC | CAISEGIGLSYEQFF
TRBJ1-1 | TRBV28 | - | - | TGTGCCAGCAGCACTGGACAGAGAAAAGCTTTCTTT | CASSTGQRKAFF
TRBJ1-4 | TRBV11-2 | TRBD1 | once | TGTGCCAGCAGCTTAGGGACAGGGGTTAATGAAAAACTGTTTTTT | CASSLGTGVNEKLFF
TRBJ2-7 | TRBV6-5 | TRBD1 | - | TGTGCCAGCAGGTGGGGGACAGGGGCCCACGAGCAGTACTTC | CASRWGTGAHEQYF
TRBJ1-2 | TRBV11-2 | - | - | TGTGCCAGCAGCTCGCTCAGAGGGAGGGACTATGGCTACACCTTC | CASSSLRGRDYGYTF
TRBJ2-5 | TRBV11-2 | TRBD2 | - | TGTGCCAGCAGTTTTGGCGGGGGCCAAGAGACCCAGTACTTC | CASSFGGGQETQYF
TRBJ2-7 | TRBV13 | TRBD1 | once | TGTGCCAGCAGAGGAACGGACAGGGAGTCCTACGAGCAGTACTTC | CASRGTDRESYEQYF
TRBJ2-1 | TRBV7-6 | TRBD1 | - | TGTGCCAGCAGAAAGGGACAGGGAGGGATGAACAATGAGCAGTTCTTC | CASRKGQGGMNNEQFF
TRBJ2-3 | TRBV6-5 | TRBD2 | - | TGTGCCACTGGACTAGCGGGAACAGATACGCAGTATTTT | CATGLAGTDTQYF
TRBJ2-7 | TRBV27 | TRBD2 | - | TGTGCCAGCAGTTTCGGGCTAGCGGGAGACGATACACCCTACGAGCAGTACTTC | CASSFGLAGDDTPYEQYF
TRBJ2-1 | TRBV7-6 | - | - | TGTGCCAGCAGCTTAAAGCAGGGGTCGTACAATGAGCAGTTCTTC | CASSLKQGSYNEQFF
TRBJ2-5 | TRBV30 | TRBD2 | - | TGTGCCTGGAGTGGGGGACTAGCGGGAGGACAAGAGACCCAGTACTTC | CAWSGGLAGGQETQYF
TRBJ1-1 | TRBV5-1 | - | - | TGCGCCAGCAGATTGGAAGGGGCGACAATGAACACTGAAGCTTTCTTT | CASRLEGATMNTEAFF
TRBJ2-7 | TRBV5-1 | - | - | TGCGCCAGCAGGGGCTCCCACGAGCAGTACTTC | CASRGSHEQYF
TRBJ2-3 | TRBV2 | TRBD2 | - | TGTGCCAGCATTGTGGGGCGGGGGGGAAGGACAGATACGCAGTATTTT | CASIVGRGGRTDTQYF
TRBJ1-6 | TRBV7-6 | - | - | TGTGCCAGCAGCTTAGAGGGGGGGCAAGGGTCACCCCTCCACTTT | CASSLEGGQGSPLHF
TRBJ1-2 | TRBV11-1 | - | - | TGTGCCAGCAGCCGAAGAGGGGGCTATGGCTACACCTTC | CASSRRGGYGYTF
TRBJ2-6 | TRBV7-8 | - | - | TGTGCCAGCAGCTTAGAACTCACTGGGGCCAACGTCCTGACTTTC | CASSLELTGANVLTF
TRBJ1-6 | TRBV7-6 | TRBD1 | - | TGTGCCAGCAGCTTAGTCTCGGGACAGGGGGGTGGTTCACCCCTCCACTTT | CASSLVSGQGGGSPLHF
TRBJ2-7 | TRBV5-1 | - | - | TGCGCCAGCAGCTCCGCGGGGTACGAGCAGTACTTC | CASSSAGYEQYF
TRBJ2-5 | TRBV28 | TRBD2 | - | TGTGCCAGCAGTTTAGGGGCCGTCGGGGGGACCAAAGAGACCCAGTACTTC | CASSLGAVGGTKETQYF
TRBJ2-1 | TRBV7-9 | - | once | TGTGCCAGCAGCCCGCGGGCCAGCTACAATGAGCAGTTCTTC | CASSPRASYNEQFF
TRBJ2-3 | TRBV27 | - | - | TGTGCCAGCAGTTTAACTAGATTTTCAGATACGCAGTATTTT | CASSLTRFSDTQYF
TRBJ2-7 | TRBV4-1 | TRBD2 | - | TGCGCCAGCAGCCAAGTTGGACTTTCTAGCGGGAGGGCCGTGAACGAGCAGTACTTC | CASSQVGLSSGRAVNEQYF
TRBJ1-1 | TRBV3-1/TRBV3-2 | - | - | TGTGCCAGCAGCCAAGCCGGGTCCGCGAGTGAAGCTTTCTTT | CASSQAGSASEAFF
TRBJ2-7 | TRBV6-6 | - | - | TGTGCCAGCACCCTTACTAAAAGCAACGAGCAGTACTTC | CASTLTKSNEQYF
TRBJ2-7 | TRBV7-9 | TRBD2 | few | TGTGCCAGCAGCCCTCCGTATCGGGAGGGAAACGAGCAGTACTTC | CASSPPYREGNEQYF
TRBJ1-5 | TRBV9 | - | - | TGTGCCAGCAGCGTAGATGGGGGAGGAAATCAGCCCCAGCATTTT | CASSVDGGGNQPQHF
TRBJ2-2 | TRBV9 | TRBD2 | few | TGTGCCAGCAGCGTAGTAGCGGGAGAGGGCGGGGAGCTGTTTTTT | CASSVVAGEGGELFF
TRBJ2-3 | TRBV6-2/TRBV6-3 | - | - | TGTGCCAGCAGTAAGGGACTCTTCCCCACAGATACGCAGTATTTT | CASSKGLFPTDTQYF
TRBJ2-1 | TRBV5-1 | - | - | TGCGCCAGCAGCTTGGGGTTGGCGGGTCGCTCCTACAATGAGCAGTTCTTC | CASSLGLAGRSYNEQFF
TRBJ1-5 | TRBV27 | - | - | TGTGCCAGCAGTTTCCGAGGCAATCAGCCCCAGCATTTT | CASSFRGNQPQHF
TRBJ1-1 | TRBV7-9 | - | few | TGTGCCAGCAGCATAGAAGGGGCCACTGAAGCTTTCTTT | CASSIEGATEAFF
TRBJ1-1 | TRBV5-1 | TRBD1 | - | TGCGCCAGCAGCTCCTCGGACAGGGGGCTAGTGGACACTGAAGCTTTCTTT | CASSSSDRGLVDTEAFF
TRBJ2-5 | TRBV28 | - | - | TGTGCCAGCAGTTTATACAGGGTCCAAGAGACCCAGTACTTC | CASSLYRVQETQYF
TRBJ2-7 | TRBV6-2/TRBV6-3 | TRBD2 | - | TGTGCCAGCAGTTATGCGGGAGCCTACGAGCAGTACTTC | CASSYAGAYEQYF
TRBJ1-5 | TRBV6-1 | - | - | TGTGCCAGCAGTGAATCCTGGGGAGCTCAGCCCCAGCATTTT | CASSESWGAQPQHF
TRBJ1-2 | TRBV7-6 | - | - | TGTGCCAGCAGCTTACCACAGAACTATGGCTACACCTTC | CASSLPQNYGYTF
TRBJ1-1 | TRBV10-3 | TRBD1 | - | TGTGCCATCAGTGGTGGGTGGGGACAGGGGGCGAACACTGAAGCTTTCTTT | CAISGGWGQGANTEAFF
TRBJ2-5 | TRBV7-2 | - | - | TGTGCCAGCAGCCTCGACAGAAGAGAGACCCAGTACTTC | CASSLDRRETQYF
TRBJ2-5 | TRBV5-1 | TRBD1 | - | TGCGCCAGCAGCGTGGGACAGGGGTTAGGGACCCAGTACTTC | CASSVGQGLGTQYF
TRBJ2-7 | TRBV21-1 | - | - | TGTGCCCGCTGCTGGACTAGCGATACCTACGAGCAGTACTTC | CARCWTSDTYEQYF
TRBJ1-2 | TRBV20-1 | - | - | TGCAGTGCTAGTGGAAGTTACTCCTATGGCTACACCTTC | CSASGSYSYGYTF
TRBJ1-1 | TRBV27 | - | - | TGTGCCAGCGCCGGGGTTGCGAGCACTGAAGCTTTCTTT | CASAGVASTEAFF
TRBJ2-2 | TRBV15 | - | - | TGTGCCACCAGCAGAGATGGCGGTACAAACACCGGGGAGCTGTTTTTT | CATSRDGGTNTGELFF